The 31 T cell receptor beta chains given below trace back to one sample, sequenced in a study of CD8 T cells in ankylosing spondylitis. TCRdb ran MiXCR on the 5' RACE reads and lists one entry per CDR3 protein. The sample yields a few hundred thousand distinct CDR3 sequences, about 10% seen once. Specimen: blood, either unsorted or a sorted T cell fraction (not recorded which). All receptors derive from a male donor with ankylosing spondylitis or in good health (not recorded which).

Points on this clonotype: A read error may be the cause here, since a much bigger clone is one base away. The V gene is TRBV20-1, the J gene TRBJ2-5, with D perhaps TRBD2 (6 bases). The CDR3 contains 12 residues. Trimming pared 7 bases from V and 5 bases from J, leaving 14 bases between. In germline, CDR1 is DFQATT, CDR2 SNEGSKA (reference sequence). The CDR3 nucleotides read TGCAGTGTCTCCCGGGACTCCGAGACCCAGTACTTC. Its protein product is CSVSRDSETQYF.

This clonotype occurred many times. The V and J genes are TRBV5-1 and TRBJ2-5, with 9 nucleotides matching TRBD1. The CDR3 consists of 13 residues. V gave up 3 bases and J gave up 5 bases; unmatched junction bases: 2. CDR1 and CDR2 (germline): SGHRS, YFSETQ. The CDR3 spells CASSWTGEETQYF. The CDR3 region has the DNA TGCGCCAGCAGCTGGACAGGGGAGGAGACCCAGTACTTC. The entire variable domain, with the rest obtained from reference TRBV5-1 and TRBJ2-5, is as follows: KAGVTQTPRYLIKTRGQQVTLSCSPISGHRSVSWYQQTPGQGLQFLFEYFSETQRNKGNFPGRFSGRQFSNSRSEMNVSTLELGDSALYLCASSWTGEETQYFGPGTRLLVL.

This clonotype was observed a few times. The CDR3 reads CASSPDGVNTEAFF. CDR3 in DNA: TGTGCCAGCAGCCCTGACGGGGTGAACACTGAAGCTTTCTTT. V and J are TRBV5-6 and TRBJ1-1; D ambiguous. Trimming left V 4 bases short and J 0 bases short, with 10 bases between. The length of the CDR3 is 14 residues. From germline, CDR1 is SGHDT and CDR2 YYEEEE.

This clonotype appeared many times. The chain has TRBV4-2 and TRBJ1-5; D possibly corresponds to TRBD1 (5 bases). The CDR3 has 14 amino acids. Germline loops: CDR1 LGHNA, CDR2 YNFKEQ. Trimming cost V 4 bases and J 4 bases, with 11 bases left between them. The CDR3 bases are TGTGCCAGCAGCCCCACAGGTACGAATCAGCCCCAGCATTTT. Translated, it gives CASSPTGTNQPQHF.

This clonotype occurred a few times. The chain has TRBV29-1 and TRBJ2-5; 7 bases line up with TRBD1. Germline CDR1 SQVTM, CDR2 ANQGSEA. V was pared by 4 bases and J by 0 bases, with 11 bases of the junction left unmatched. The CDR3 has 16 residues. The CDR3 sequence: CSVGAGGTMYQETQYF. CDR3 nucleotides: TGCAGCGTTGGGGCAGGGGGAACCATGTACCAAGAGACCCAGTACTTC.

This clonotype was counted at least ten times. The rearrangement links TRBV20-1 to TRBJ1-5; 8 bases map to TRBD1. The V segment lost 2 bases and the J segment 6 bases; nucleotides outside the gene matches: 9. The germline V gene encodes CDR1 DFQATT and CDR2 SNEGSKA (reference sequence). The CDR3 consists of 15 residues. The CDR3 sequence: CSARSDRGGGQPQHF. CDR3 nucleotide sequence: TGCAGTGCTAGATCAGACAGGGGCGGGGGTCAGCCCCAGCATTTT.

V usage is TRBV27 and J usage is TRBJ2-5, with D tentatively TRBD2 (5 bases). Trimming shortened V by 2 bases and J by 4 bases, and 17 bases separated the two germline ends. The CDR3 is 16 amino acids. Per the germline V gene, CDR1 is MNHEY and CDR2 is SMNVEV (reference sequence). The CDR3: CASSLGSSYPPETQYF. DNA of the CDR3: TGTGCCAGCAGTTTAGGGTCTAGCTACCCTCCAGAGACCCAGTACTTC.

This clonotype came up a few times. V gene TRBV5-1 combines with J gene TRBJ2-3, with TRBD2 identical over 10 bases. The CDR3 runs to 16 residues. In germline, CDR1 is SGHRS, CDR2 YFSETQ. The trim removed 4 bases at V and 4 bases at J, leaving 9 bases unmatched. CDR3: CASSLIAGGLSDTQYF. As DNA, the CDR3 is TGCGCCAGCAGCCTTATAGCGGGGGGCCTATCAGATACGCAGTATTTT.

On this clonotype itself: At one end the junction does not follow the germline gene, possibly because of a read error. This rearrangement joins TRBV15 to TRBJ2-1, with 7 bases matching TRBD2. The CDR3 runs to 17 residues. Germline CDR1 is LNHNV and CDR2 is YYDKDF (reference sequence). The CDR3 spells CATSRDYGGSSYNERFF. The DNA for the CDR3 is TGTGCCACCAGCAGAGATTATGGCGGGAGCTCCTACAATGAGCGGTTCTTC.

This clonotype was recorded many times. The chain joins TRBV3-1 to TRBJ1-5, with D possibly being TRBD1 (5 bases). With 1 base removed from V and 1 base from J, the gap between germline ends came to 5 bases. Looked up from germline, CDR1 is LGHDT and CDR2 is YNNKEL (reference sequence). This CDR3 region has 14 residues. As DNA, the CDR3 is TGTGCCAGCAGCCAAGGGGACAGCAATCAGCCCCAGCATTTT. Its protein is CASSQGDSNQPQHF.

This clonotype was found a few times. The chain has TRBV7-2 and TRBJ1-2, with D hard to call. Between the trimmed V and J ends, which lost 1 base and 8 bases, there was a span of 17 bases. In germline, CDR1 is SGHTA, CDR2 FQGNSA. The CDR3 is 15 amino acids. DNA for the CDR3: TGTGCCAGCAGCTTAGTTCTTCACGCCCAGTTGGGCTACACCTTC. The encoded protein is CASSLVLHAQLGYTF.

In its sample, this clonotype was seen many times. The rearrangement joins TRBV9 to TRBJ1-2, with TRBD1 as a possible D gene (5 bases). The CDR3 covers 16 residues. CDR1 SGDLS and CDR2 YYNGEE come from the germline V gene. V was clipped by 5 bases and J by 4 bases, with 21 bases between them. For the CDR3, the DNA is TGTGCCAGCAGTGACAGTACCGCGTCGGCGATCTATGGCTACACCTTC. It specifies CASSDSTASAIYGYTF.

In its sample, this clonotype was seen many times. V is TRBV5-5 and J is TRBJ2-3, with D uncertain. Germline V lookup: CDR1 SGHKS, CDR2 YYEKEE (reference sequence). The ends were cut back, 0 bases at V and 4 bases at J, with 12 bases in the middle. This CDR3 contains 15 residues. In DNA form, the CDR3 reads TGTGCCAGCAGCTTGGGAGGTACTTCCCCAGATACGCAGTATTTT. This encodes CASSLGGTSPDTQYF.

Concerning this clonotype: Sequence at one end of the junction differs from germline and may be a read error. V is TRBV6-5 and J is TRBJ2-7, with no clear D. The CDR3 has 13 residues. Germline V gene lookup returns CDR1 MNHEY and CDR2 SVGAGI. CDR3 loop: CSSSYSPSYEQYF. The CDR3 bases are TGTTCCAGCAGTTACTCCCCTTCCTACGAGCAGTACTTC.

Ten or more counts support this clonotype. The chain joins TRBV7-8 to TRBJ2-5; possible D gene TRBD2, 6 bases. V lost 2 bases to trimming and J lost 5 bases, with 18 bases between them. The CDR3 length is 16 residues. The germline CDR1 and CDR2 sequences are SGHVS and FQNEAQ. This CDR3 is CASSLLQAAGLETQYF. CDR3 in DNA: TGTGCCAGCAGCTTACTACAGGCCGCGGGGTTGGAGACCCAGTACTTC.

J is TRBJ1-6 and V is TRBV27; TRBD1 matches at 8 bases. Germline-derived CDR1 and CDR2 are MNHEY and SMNVEV (reference sequence). After removal of 6 bases from V and 5 bases from J, the junction contained 12 bases not matched to a gene. This CDR3 has 17 residues. CDR3 DNA sequence: TGTGCCAGCAGCCCTGGGCTACAGGGGGTGGATAATTCACCCCTCCACTTT. Residues: CASSPGLQGVDNSPLHF.

This clonotype was counted ten times or more. The V gene is TRBV20-1, the J gene TRBJ1-2, with a tentative D call TRBD1 (5 bases). Germline lookup yields CDR1 DFQATT and CDR2 SNEGSKA (reference sequence). The CDR3 runs 11 residues. V lost 6 bases and J 3 bases, leaving 8 bases between the germline ends. The CDR3 is CSAGTDYGYTF. For the CDR3, the DNA is TGCAGTGCCGGGACGGACTATGGCTACACCTTC.

This chain connects TRBV3-1 to TRBJ2-2; 11 nucleotides match TRBD2. Trimming at V came to 8 bases and at J to 0 bases, leaving 5 bases not matched to a gene. CDR1 LGHDT and CDR2 YNNKEL come from the germline V gene (reference sequence). The CDR3 extends over 16 amino acids. The CDR3 protein is CASVLAGGTNTGELFF. CDR3 nucleotides: TGTGCCAGCGTGCTAGCGGGAGGAACGAACACCGGGGAGCTGTTTTTT. Combining the CDR3 with reference TRBV3-1 and TRBJ2-2 gives the whole variable domain DTAVSQTPKYLVTQMGNDKSIKCEQNLGHDTMYWYKQDSKKFLKIMFSYNNKELIINETVPNRFSPKSPDKAHLNLHINSLELGDSAVYFCASVLAGGTNTGELFFGEGSRLTVL.

This clonotype has more than one count but fewer than ten. This chain joins TRBV20-1 and TRBJ1-2; D perhaps matches TRBD1 (6 bases). This CDR3 is built from 13 residues. Trimming took 5 bases from V and 5 from J, leaving 15 bases between them. CDR1 is DFQATT, CDR2 SNEGSKA, per germline (reference sequence). The CDR3 DNA follows: TGCAGTGCTCAACAGGGAGTCGGGTATGGCTACACCTTC. It yields the protein CSAQQGVGYGYTF.

The V and J genes are TRBV5-4 and TRBJ2-2; 9 nucleotides line up with TRBD2. There are 17 residues in the CDR3. V trimming: 0 bases; J trimming: 5 bases; junction bases outside the gene matches: 8. Germline V gives CDR1 SGHNT, CDR2 YYREEE (reference sequence). Here the CDR3 reads CASSLDFAGGQTGELFF. In DNA, the CDR3 is TGTGCCAGCAGCTTGGACTTTGCGGGGGGGCAAACCGGGGAGCTGTTTTTT.

This clonotype has at least ten counts. This chain links TRBV12-3 or TRBV12-4 with TRBJ2-2; D is ambiguous. This CDR3 spans 14 amino acids. The V gene lost 7 bases and the J gene lost 8 bases, with 17 bases spanning the gap. The CDR3 loop reads CASNPTSGYGELFF. The CDR3 coding sequence is TGTGCCAGCAATCCTACGTCTGGGTATGGGGAGCTGTTTTTT.

This clonotype was counted at least ten times. The J gene is TRBJ1-1, the V gene TRBV7-9; D unclear. This CDR3 spans 17 amino acids. Germline values: CDR1 SEHNR, CDR2 FQNEAQ (reference sequence). V was trimmed by 3 bases and J by 2 bases, leaving 19 bases between them. Here the CDR3 DNA reads TGTGCCAGCAGCTTTTTAACCGTCCCGGTAACCAACACTGAAGCTTTCTTT. Translated: CASSFLTVPVTNTEAFF.

This clonotype appeared many times. The rearrangement links TRBV19 to TRBJ2-3, with D possibly TRBD1 on 6 matching bases. The length of the CDR3 is 14 residues. V gave up 6 bases and J gave up 5 bases, with 15 bases separating them. Germline V gene sequence: CDR1 LNHDA, CDR2 SQIVND (reference sequence). CDR3 region: CASSIQGPGDTQYF. The CDR3 region has the DNA TGTGCCAGTAGCATCCAGGGGCCGGGAGATACGCAGTATTTT.

This clonotype has a count of ten or more. As DNA, the CDR3 is TGTGCCAGCAGCTTAGCCCTAGAGACCCAGTACTTC. This encodes CASSLALETQYF. The chain is built from TRBV7-9 and TRBJ2-5, with D unclear. In germline, CDR1 is SEHNR, CDR2 FQNEAQ (reference sequence). Trimming stripped 0 bases from V and 4 bases from J, with 3 bases between. The length of the CDR3 is 12 residues.

This clonotype was counted at least ten times. J is TRBJ1-5 and V is TRBV7-9; 10 nucleotides agree with TRBD1. CDR1 is SEHNR, CDR2 FQNEAQ, per germline (reference sequence). The CDR3 is made up of 17 amino acids. V was clipped by 3 bases and J by 3 bases; unmatched bases: 8. CDR3 sequence (DNA): TGTGCCAGCAGCTTGGGTTCGGGACAGGGGCTCAATCAGCCCCAGCATTTT. Its translation: CASSLGSGQGLNQPQHF.

This clonotype has only a few counts. The gene calls are TRBV20-1 and TRBJ1-4; 8 bases fit TRBD1. V was clipped by 2 bases and J by 7 bases; unmatched bases: 3. Germline CDR1 and CDR2: DFQATT and SNEGSKA (reference sequence). The CDR3 runs to 13 residues. The CDR3 DNA reads TGCAGTGCTAGAAGACAGGGGTTTGAAAAACTGTTTTTT. This codes for CSARRQGFEKLFF.

The J gene is TRBJ2-1, the V gene TRBV6-5, with TRBD2 as a possible D gene (6 bases). Per germline, CDR1 MNHEY and CDR2 SVGAGI. Trimming removed 4 bases from V and 9 bases from J, with 16 bases in between. This CDR3 contains 14 residues. The DNA for the CDR3 is TGTGCCAGCAGTTCCGGGGTGGGAGGAGGTGAGCAGTTCTTC. This sequence encodes CASSSGVGGGEQFF.

The chain carries TRBV5-8 and TRBJ2-1, with D perhaps given as TRBD1 or TRBD2 (5 bases each). This CDR3 region has 16 residues. V was cut by 1 base and J by 8 bases, with 19 bases left in between. CDR1 and CDR2 from the germline V gene are SGHTS and YDEGEE. DNA for the CDR3: TGTGCCAGCAGCTTGTCGATTGGGACCTACGTCGATGAGCAGTTCTTC. Amino acids: CASSLSIGTYVDEQFF.

This clonotype was seen repeatedly, ten times or more. The rearrangement uses TRBV6-6 and TRBJ2-1; a weak D match, TRBD2 (5 bases). Per germline, CDR1 MNHNY and CDR2 SVGAGI (reference sequence). V was clipped by 4 bases and J by 6 bases, with 10 bases between them. There are 13 residues in the CDR3. CDR3 residues: CASSFTRANEQFF. The CDR3 nucleotides are TGTGCCAGCAGTTTTACTAGGGCCAATGAGCAGTTCTTC.

The gene calls are TRBV11-2 and TRBJ2-2, with 16 positions matching TRBD2. The CDR3 is made up of 18 amino acids. V lost 6 bases, J lost 5 bases, and 9 bases stayed unmatched. Per the germline V gene, CDR1 is SGHAT and CDR2 is FQNNGV. The CDR3 DNA reads TGTGCCAGCAGTAGGGGACTAGCGGGGGGGCCGTGGACCGGGGAGCTGTTTTTT. This gives the protein CASSRGLAGGPWTGELFF.

This clonotype has ten or more counts. V and J are TRBV27 and TRBJ1-2, with a weak D call TRBD1 (5 bases). Trimming removed 6 bases from V and 1 base from J, with 9 bases in between. The CDR3 runs to 13 residues. Germline CDR1 reads MNHEY; CDR2 reads SMNVEV (reference sequence). CDR3 in amino acids: CASRTENNYGYTF. CDR3 in DNA: TGTGCCAGCAGGACAGAGAATAACTATGGCTACACCTTC.